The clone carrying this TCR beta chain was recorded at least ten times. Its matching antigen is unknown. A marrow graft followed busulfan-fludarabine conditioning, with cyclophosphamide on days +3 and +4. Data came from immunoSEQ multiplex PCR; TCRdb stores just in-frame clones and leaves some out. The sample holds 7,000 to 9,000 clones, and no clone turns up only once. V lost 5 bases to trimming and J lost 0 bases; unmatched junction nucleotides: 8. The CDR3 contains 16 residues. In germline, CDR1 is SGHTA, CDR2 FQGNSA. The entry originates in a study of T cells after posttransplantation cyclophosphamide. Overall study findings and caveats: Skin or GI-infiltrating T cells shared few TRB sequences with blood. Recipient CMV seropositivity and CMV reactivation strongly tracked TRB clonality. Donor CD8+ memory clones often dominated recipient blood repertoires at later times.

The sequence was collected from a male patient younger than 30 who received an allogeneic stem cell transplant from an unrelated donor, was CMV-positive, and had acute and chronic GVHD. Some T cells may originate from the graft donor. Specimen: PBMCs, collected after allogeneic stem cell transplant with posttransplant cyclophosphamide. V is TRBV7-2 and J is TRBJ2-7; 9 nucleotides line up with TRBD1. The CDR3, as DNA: TGTGCCAGCAGCCCCCCCAGGGGACAGGGCTCCTACGAGCAGTACTTC. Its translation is CASSPPRGQGSYEQYF. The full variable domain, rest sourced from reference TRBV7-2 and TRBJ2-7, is GAGVSQSPSNKVTEKGKDVELRCDPISGHTALYWYRQSLGQGLEFLIYFQGNSAPDKSGLPSDRFSAERTGGSVSTLTIQRTQQEDSAVYLCASSPPRGQGSYEQYFGPGTRLTVT.